This T cell receptor beta chain is drawn from a study of control samples from healthy donors and cancer patients. The data were produced by immunoSEQ multiplex PCR, yet TCRdb's version contains in-frame clones alone and is incomplete. The data hold about 60,000 clones, with 92% observed a single time. Losses at the gene ends were 4 bases for V and 3 bases for J; bases not matched to a gene: 2. Germline CDR1 is SQVTM and CDR2 is ANQGSEA. This CDR3 contains 12 residues. The origin of this receptor is a man in his forties with colorectal cancer. Sequencing used PBMCs. The V call is TRBV29-1, the J call TRBJ1-2, with 7 bases identical to TRBD1. CDR3 protein: CSVGTGDYGYTF. For the CDR3, the DNA is TGCAGCGTTGGAACAGGGGACTATGGCTACACCTTC.